A single sample gave rise to the 4 T cell receptor beta chains below, sequenced in a study of OX40 agonist ivuxolimab in advanced cancers. The data were produced by immunoSEQ multiplex PCR, yet TCRdb's version contains in-frame clones alone and is incomplete. The table shows 60,000 to 80,000 clones, with 84% occurring only once. The input for sequencing was CD4+ or CD8+ T cells sorted from blood, taken in a trial of the OX40 agonist ivuxolimab. The source is an adult with an advanced solid tumor such as melanoma, head and neck, liver or kidney cancer.

This chain uses TRBV6-5 with TRBJ2-7; D is unresolved. From germline, CDR1 is MNHEY and CDR2 SVGAGI. There are 12 residues in the CDR3. Trimming pared 6 bases from V and 2 bases from J, leaving 8 bases between. CDR3 DNA sequence: TGTGCCAGCAGCCTGGGCGCCTACGAGCAGTACTTC. Translated, it gives CASSLGAYEQYF.

This clone was seen a few times. The gene calls are TRBV2 and TRBJ2-7; 10 bases are shared with TRBD1. The CDR3 length is 18 residues. Germline CDR1 reads SNHLY; CDR2 reads FYNNEI. Trimming took 4 bases from V and 0 from J; bases not matched to a gene: 12. CDR3 sequence: CASSVPRDRGYSSYEQYF. The CDR3, as DNA: TGTGCCAGCAGTGTTCCCCGGGACAGGGGCTACAGCTCCTACGAGCAGTACTTC. The whole variable domain, filled in from reference TRBV2 and TRBJ2-7, reads EPEVTQTPSHQVTQMGQEVILRCVPISNHLYFYWYRQILGQKVEFLVSFYNNEISEKSEIFDDQFSVERPDGSNFTLKIRSTKLEDSAMYFCASSVPRDRGYSSYEQYFGPGTRLTVT.

Comments on this clone: A much bigger clone sits one base away, suggesting this may be a read error. The chain couples TRBV27 to TRBJ2-7, with D perhaps matching TRBD1 or TRBD2 (6 bases each). The CDR3 is 15 residues long. Trimming left V 5 bases short and J 7 bases short, with 21 bases between. Germline V lookup: CDR1 MNHEY, CDR2 SMNVEV (reference sequence). The CDR3 DNA sequence: TGTGCCAGCAGTGACCTCGGGGGCGGGAATGGGGAGCAGTACTTC. Translating it yields CASSDLGGGNGEQYF.

The rearrangement links TRBV18 to TRBJ2-1; TRBD2 aligns across 12 bases. Germline CDR1 KGHSH, CDR2 LQKENI. The CDR3 is 15 residues long. The trim removed 2 bases at V and 9 bases at J, leaving 5 bases unmatched. The CDR3 spells CASSPASGRAGEQFF. CDR3 coding DNA: TGTGCCAGCTCACCAGCTAGCGGGAGGGCCGGTGAGCAGTTCTTC.